The rows below give T cell receptor beta chains drawn from one sample of a study of CD8+CD57+ T cells in acquired aplastic anemia. TCRdb reanalysed the reads using MiXCR and keeps one entry per CDR3 protein. The table has 250,000 to 350,000 distinct CDR3 sequences, approximately 57% seen once. Sequencing was done on a sample of sorted CD4+, CD8+, or CD8+CD57+ T cells (not recorded which) from PBMCs. Receptor source: a human donor with severe aplastic anemia or a healthy control (not recorded which). The CDR3 runs from the conserved cysteine through the conserved F or W. Fields, in order: J gene, D gene, V gene, clone size, CDR3 protein, CDR3 DNA. A D gene is named only where the DNA matches it firmly. Only part of the rows carry a size: once, few, many, or a class if the clone is expanded.

TRBJ2-3 | TRBD1 | TRBV20-1 | - | CSAAQGQGFLAHVTQYF | TGCAGTGCTGCCCAAGGACAGGGGTTTTTGGCACACGTTACGCAGTATTTT
TRBJ1-3 | - | TRBV4-3 | - | CASSPSSYTIYF | TGCGCCAGCAGCCCTAGTTCATACACCATATATTTT
TRBJ1-2 | - | TRBV10-1 | many | CASSEVAGVNYGYTF | TGCGCCAGCAGTGAAGTAGCAGGGGTGAACTATGGCTACACCTTC
TRBJ1-5 | TRBD1 | TRBV10-3 | many | CAISESTGEGQPQHF | TGTGCCATCAGTGAGTCCACAGGGGAGGGCCAGCCCCAGCATTTT
TRBJ1-2 | - | TRBV7-2 | - | CASSHGDGPSYGYTF | TGTGCCAGCAGCCATGGGGACGGGCCTTCCTATGGCTACACCTTC
TRBJ2-2 | - | TRBV20-1 | few | CSARAHTGELFF | TGCAGTGCTAGAGCGCACACCGGGGAGCTGTTTTTT
TRBJ1-1 | - | TRBV19 | - | CACSMKGGTEAFF | TGTGCCTGTAGTATGAAGGGAGGCACTGAAGCTTTCTTT
TRBJ1-3 | TRBD1 | TRBV15 | - | CATNDRGRQERNTIYF | TGTGCCACCAACGACAGGGGGCGCCAGGAGCGAAACACCATATATTTT
TRBJ1-5 | - | TRBV6-6 | - | CASSIGGTGQPQHF | TGTGCCAGTAGTATAGGGGGAACGGGGCAGCCCCAGCATTTT
TRBJ2-7 | - | TRBV20-1 | once | CSAIGTDFYEQYF | TGCAGTGCTATCGGGACCGACTTCTACGAGCAGTACTTC
TRBJ2-7 | - | TRBV9 | - | CASSFWSTYEQYF | TGTGCCAGCAGCTTTTGGTCCACCTACGAGCAGTACTTC
TRBJ2-2 | - | TRBV10-3 | - | CAISEFGPANTGELFF | TGTGCCATCAGTGAATTTGGACCTGCGAACACCGGGGAGCTGTTTTTT
TRBJ2-3 | TRBD2 | TRBV20-1 | - | CSADGTSGACTDTQYF | TGCAGTGCCGACGGGACTAGCGGGGCCTGCACAGATACGCAGTATTTT
TRBJ1-1 | - | TRBV30 | many | CALQNGVGTEAFF | TGTGCCTTACAGAACGGGGTGGGCACTGAAGCTTTCTTT
TRBJ2-3 | - | TRBV9 | many | CASSVGVTSTDTQYF | TGTGCCAGCAGCGTAGGGGTAACTAGCACAGATACGCAGTATTTT
TRBJ1-6 | - | TRBV5-6 | many | CASSLDGGVGSPLHF | TGTGCCAGCAGCCTGGATGGGGGGGTAGGATCACCCCTCCACTTT
TRBJ2-3 | TRBD2 | TRBV19 | few | CASSTSGGADTQYF | TGTGCCAGTAGTACTAGCGGGGGGGCAGATACGCAGTATTTT
TRBJ2-3 | TRBD1 | TRBV2 | - | CASSSLTGGPTQYF | TGTGCCAGCAGCTCCCTGACAGGGGGTCCTACGCAGTATTTT
TRBJ1-5 | - | TRBV29-1 | - | CSVGKKDQPQHF | TGCAGCGTTGGGAAGAAAGATCAGCCCCAGCATTTT
TRBJ1-1 | TRBD1 | TRBV18 | - | CASSTRVETGIMNTVAFF | TGTGCCAGCTCTACGCGGGTTGAGACAGGGATCATGAACACTGTAGCTTTCTTT
TRBJ2-5 | TRBD2 | TRBV6-2/TRBV6-3 | few | CASSYWASGGQETQYF | TGTGCCAGCAGTTACTGGGCTAGCGGGGGCCAAGAGACCCAGTACTTC
TRBJ2-3 | - | TRBV7-9 | - | CASSSGGGGDTQYF | TGTGCCAGCAGCTCGGGCGGAGGGGGAGATACGCAGTATTTT
TRBJ2-2 | - | TRBV7-8 | - | CASRKGITGELFF | TGTGCCAGCAGAAAAGGGATTACCGGGGAGCTGTTTTTT
TRBJ1-6 | - | TRBV29-1 | - | CSVMDGSNSPLHF | TGCAGCGTGATGGACGGATCTAATTCACCCCTCCACTTT
TRBJ1-1 | TRBD1 | TRBV11-3 | - | CASSLVTGGGPEAFF | TGTGCCAGCAGCTTGGTGACAGGGGGTGGCCCTGAAGCTTTCTTT
TRBJ2-5 | - | TRBV6-6 | many | CASSKLETQYF | TGTGCCAGCAGTAAACTAGAGACCCAGTACTTC
TRBJ2-7 | TRBD2 | TRBV6-4 | - | CASSDSLLAGSSYEQYF | TGTGCCAGCAGTGACTCATTACTAGCGGGGAGCTCCTACGAGCAGTACTTC
TRBJ2-1 | - | TRBV2 | - | CASSPPDEQFF | TGTGCCAGCAGCCCCCCCGATGAGCAGTTCTTC
TRBJ1-4 | TRBD1 | TRBV7-9 | - | CASSWDSANEKLFF | TGTGCCAGCAGTTGGGACAGTGCTAATGAAAAACTGTTTTTT
TRBJ1-3 | TRBD1 | TRBV19 | - | CASRTGDSGNTIYF | TGTGCCAGTAGAACAGGGGACTCTGGAAACACCATATATTTT
TRBJ2-7 | - | TRBV15 | few | CATSRVTYYEQYF | TGTGCCACCAGCAGAGTCACGTACTACGAGCAGTACTTC
TRBJ2-7 | TRBD2 | TRBV20-1 | - | CSARDLGGSSYEQYF | TGCAGTGCTAGAGATTTGGGGGGGAGCTCCTACGAGCAGTACTTC
TRBJ1-1 | - | TRBV7-3 | many | CASRGGASTEAFF | TGTGCCAGCCGGGGGGGCGCGAGCACTGAAGCTTTCTTT
TRBJ2-2 | - | TRBV20-1 | many | CSAPSHRGAGELFF | TGCAGTGCCCCATCCCACCGGGGCGCCGGGGAGCTGTTTTTT
TRBJ1-2 | - | TRBV7-9 | - | CASSPLRGGASYGYTF | TGTGCCAGCAGCCCCCTGAGGGGAGGGGCGAGCTATGGCTACACCTTC
TRBJ2-7 | TRBD1 | TRBV19 | many | CASSTWAGTGVIYEQYF | TGTGCCAGTAGTACTTGGGCCGGGACAGGGGTAATCTACGAGCAGTACTTC
TRBJ1-2 | - | TRBV5-4 | few | CASSFMSGLTF | TGTGCCAGCAGCTTTATGTCAGGGCTTACCTTC
TRBJ1-1 | TRBD1 | TRBV5-8 | many | CASSPRGTGVGAFF | TGTGCCAGCAGTCCTCGCGGGACAGGGGTCGGAGCTTTCTTT
TRBJ2-7 | TRBD2 | TRBV14 | few | CASSLTRDYRYEQYF | TGTGCCAGCAGCCTTACCCGGGACTATCGGTACGAGCAGTACTTC
TRBJ2-4 | - | TRBV7-2 | - | CASSLVYGDIQYF | TGCGCCAGCAGCTTAGTCTACGGGGACATTCAGTACTTC
TRBJ2-7 | - | TRBV2 | - | CASRPTGTYEQYF | TGTGCCAGCAGGCCAACCGGGACCTACGAGCAGTACTTC